This T cell receptor (beta chain) was sequenced during a study of CD8 T cells in ankylosing spondylitis. Broader study findings: Peripheral blood held disease-linked clones only at relatively low frequency, and these were CD8+. Researchers reportedly found disease-linked clones significantly enriched in matched ankylosing spondylitis synovial fluid. What appeared characteristic of ankylosing spondylitis blood was a TCR beta motif of several highly homologous variants. Earlier reports found some motif variants in synovial fluid and blood in reactive arthritis.

This clonotype was observed a few times. The antigen remains unidentified. CDR1 is SGHRS, CDR2 YFSETQ, per germline. The CDR3 totals 16 residues. V shed 3 bases and J shed 8 bases, with 20 bases lying between them. For TCR beta, libraries came from quantitative 5'-RACE with molecular barcodes. From the 5' RACE reads, TCRdb called clonotypes with MiXCR, one entry per CDR3 protein. The sample carries 750,000 to 850,000 distinct CDR3 sequences, about 10% recorded once. This rearrangement joins TRBV5-1 to TRBJ1-4; D remains unclear. The source material was blood, either unsorted or a sorted T cell fraction (not recorded which). This clonotype originated in a male donor with ankylosing spondylitis. CDR3 coding DNA: TGCGCCAGCAGCTCTCTACCTACACGCTCTGGGGAAAAACTGTTTTTT. Translating gives CASSSLPTRSGEKLFF.